The source of this T cell receptor (beta chain) is a study of T cell repertoires in cytomegalovirus infection. Study in general: Well-studied HLA-B-restricted epitopes and recently identified HLA-C-restricted epitopes of CMV were both used in the study. Public TCR beta signature analysis indicated the presence of both CMV infection and matching HLA type.

Study-wide results and caveats: There were HLA-C-restricted CMV-specific TCR beta clonotypes dominating the ex vivo response.

TCRdb analysed the reads with MiXCR anew, one entry per CDR3 protein. The data show about 830,000 distinct CDR3 sequences, approximately 32% seen once. Comment on this clonotype: Its antigen is still unknown.

This CDR3 region has 14 residues. CDR1 and CDR2 (germline): SEHNR, FQNEAQ (reference sequence). Trimming took off 2 bases at V and 1 base at J, with 8 bases between the two ends. This TCR was recovered from a human donor in good health (CMV status not recorded). Some clones in this sample may be carry-over from other donors' samples. The V and J genes are TRBV7-9 and TRBJ2-5, with D hard to call. Sequenced material: cultured CD8+ T cells from PBMCs, taken from culture after CMV antigen stimulation. The CDR3 sequence: CASSLLGRQETQYF. DNA of the CDR3: TGTGCCAGCAGCTTATTAGGACGCCAAGAGACCCAGTACTTC.